Each of the 5 T cell receptor beta chains below was sequenced from the same sample in a study of blood T cell repertoires in COVID-19. Assay used: immunoSEQ multiplex PCR; TCRdb lists only in-frame clones, some missing. The sample lists around 260,000 clones, more than 75% occurring once. Sequencing was performed on peripheral blood. The receptors stem from a woman in her forties or fifties with acute or convalescent COVID-19.

This chain links TRBV7-9 with TRBJ2-5, with D maybe TRBD2 (5 bases). Germline assignment: CDR1 SEHNR and CDR2 FQNEAQ (reference sequence). V was clipped by 4 bases and J by 2 bases, with 17 bases between them. There are 16 residues in the CDR3. The CDR3 spells CASSSPPRTVQETQYF. The CDR3 bases are TGTGCCAGCAGCTCCCCCCCCCGGACTGTACAAGAGACCCAGTACTTC. Drawing the rest from reference TRBV7-9 and TRBJ2-5, the complete variable domain is DTGVSQNPRHKITKRGQNVTFRCDPISEHNRLYWYRQTLGQGPEFLTYFQNEAQLEKSRLLSDRFSAERPKGSFSTLEIQRTEQGDSAMYLCASSSPPRTVQETQYFGPGTRLLVL.

This chain connects TRBV29-1 to TRBJ2-3; no clear D gene. Germline CDR1 is SQVTM and CDR2 is ANQGSEA. The CDR3 covers 13 residues. Trimming cost V 3 bases and J 2 bases, with 9 bases left between them. CDR3 coding DNA: TGCAGCGTTGACCACAGAGACACAGATACGCAGTATTTT. This translates into CSVDHRDTDTQYF.

The genes are TRBV6-6 and TRBJ2-1; 13 nucleotides align to TRBD2. V lost 9 bases and J lost 7; bases outside the gene matches: 9. The CDR3 consists of 15 residues. The germline V gene has CDR1 MNHNY and CDR2 SVGAGI (reference sequence). The CDR3 DNA reads TGTGCCAGTAGACGGGGGACTAGCGGGGCTAATGAGCAGTTCTTC. Translated, it gives CASRRGTSGANEQFF.

The chain joins TRBV28 to TRBJ2-2; 7 bases are shared with TRBD1. Trimming cost V 7 bases and J 6 bases; bases outside gene matches: 17. Germline assignment: CDR1 MDHEN and CDR2 SYDVKM. CDR3 length: 17 amino acids. The chain's CDR3 is CASTDPVGTVLAGELFF. The CDR3, as DNA: TGTGCCAGCACGGATCCGGTGGGGACAGTTTTGGCCGGGGAGCTGTTTTTT.

The chain is built from TRBV28 and TRBJ2-7; TRBD1 aligns across 8 bases. With V trimmed by 5 bases and J by 3 bases, 3 bases remained unmatched. Germline V gene lookup returns CDR1 MDHEN and CDR2 SYDVKM. This CDR3 is 13 amino acids long. The CDR3 protein is CASSPGTGYEQYF. CDR3 sequence (DNA): TGTGCCAGCAGTCCAGGGACAGGCTACGAGCAGTACTTC.